Given below is one T cell receptor (beta chain) in context. 60 Vbeta and 13 Jbeta primers were used in PCR. The protocol was immunoSEQ multiplex PCR, while the TCRdb copy is restricted to in-frame clones and leaves out a portion. Its table records 68,000 or so clones. The data were obtained in a study of cytomegalovirus exposure and HLA in healthy donors. Across the whole study: Prior work identified some 120 million unique TCR beta sequences in roughly 180 million T cells.

This CDR3 comprises 13 residues. The germline V gene has CDR1 LNHDA and CDR2 SQIVND (reference sequence). V lost 3 bases and J 5 bases, leaving 10 bases between the germline ends. The chain employs TRBV19 and TRBJ2-5; maybe TRBD2 (5 bases). The sequenced material came from PBMCs. The sequence came from a female donor in good health and CMV-seropositive. The CDR3 loop reads CASSISGRETQYF. Written as DNA, the CDR3 is TGTGCCAGTAGTATCAGCGGCAGGGAGACCCAGTACTTC.